These 25 T cell receptor beta chains originate from one sample sequenced in a study of blood T cell repertoires in COVID-19. Produced via immunoSEQ multiplex PCR; TCRdb's table is partial and in-frame only. The sample lists fewer than 350,000 clones, roughly 88% occurring once. Sequencing input: PBMCs or T cells enriched from blood (not recorded which). The receptor set was obtained from a woman aged 25 to 45 who had recovered from COVID-19.

The chain carries TRBV19 and TRBJ2-2; 10 bases are shared with TRBD1. V shed 5 bases and J 4 bases; nucleotides not matched to a gene: 4. Per germline, CDR1 LNHDA and CDR2 SQIVND (reference sequence). This CDR3 has 15 residues. Written as DNA, the CDR3 is TGTGCCAGTAGTCGTTGGACAGGGGGCACCGGGGAGCTGTTTTTT. Protein sequence: CASSRWTGGTGELFF. Using reference TRBV19 and TRBJ2-2 for the parts outside the CDR3, the full variable domain is DGGITQSPKYLFRKEGQNVTLSCEQNLNHDAMYWYRQDPGQGLRLIYYSQIVNDFQKGDIAEGYSVSREKKESFPLTVTSAQKNPTAFYLCASSRWTGGTGELFFGEGSRLTVL.

For this clone: Other nucleotide sequences from this sample produce the same CDR3. The chain recombines TRBV7-9 with TRBJ1-5, with D perhaps matching TRBD1 (5 bases). CDR1 is SEHNR, CDR2 FQNEAQ, per germline (reference sequence). Trimming removed 0 bases from V and 2 bases from J, with 5 bases in between. This CDR3 is built from 14 residues. CDR3 protein: CASSLAGGNQPQHF. The CDR3 nucleotides are TGTGCCAGCAGCTTAGCAGGGGGCAATCAGCCCCAGCATTTT.

The chain is built from TRBV4-1 and TRBJ2-3, with TRBD2 matching over 7 bases. Germline CDR1 is MGHRA and CDR2 is YSYEKL. J was trimmed by 1 base and V by 0 bases; bases with no gene match: 7. The CDR3 sequence is 17 residues long. The CDR3 coding sequence is TGCGCCAGCAGCCAAGATGGGGGAGCGGGACGCACAGATACGCAGTATTTT. It encodes CASSQDGGAGRTDTQYF.

This sequence joins TRBV13 and TRBJ2-2; 7 bases agree with TRBD2. The CDR3 totals 17 residues. Trimming removed 0 bases from V and 1 base from J; junction bases left unmatched: 5. CDR1 and CDR2 from the germline V gene are PRHDT and FYEKMQ (reference sequence). The DNA of the CDR3 is TGTGCCAGCAGCTTAGGGGGCGGACTAGGGAACACCGGGGAGCTGTTTTTT. Translation gives CASSLGGGLGNTGELFF.

The chain joins TRBV27 to TRBJ1-2; D might be TRBD1 (6 bases). The V gene lost 2 bases and the J gene lost 5 bases, with 12 bases spanning the gap. The CDR3 has 14 residues. Germline CDR1 is MNHEY and CDR2 is SMNVEV (reference sequence). The CDR3 loop reads CASSLKGEWYGYTF. In nucleotides, the CDR3 is TGTGCCAGCAGTTTAAAGGGGGAATGGTATGGCTACACCTTC.

The genes are TRBV15 and TRBJ2-3; TRBD2 matches at 10 bases. The CDR3 covers 17 residues. Germline-derived CDR1 and CDR2 are LNHNV and YYDKDF (reference sequence). Trimming at V came to 5 bases and at J to 2 bases, leaving 10 bases not matched to a gene. In nucleotides, the CDR3 is TGTGCCACCAGCCCAAGGGTGGGGACTAGCGACACAGATACGCAGTATTTT. It is translated as CATSPRVGTSDTDTQYF.

V and J are TRBV10-3 and TRBJ1-4; D remains ambiguous. The CDR3 covers 14 residues. V was cut by 0 bases and J by 8 bases, with 10 bases left in between. Germline values: CDR1 ENHRY, CDR2 SYGVKD. The CDR3: CAISESKQSEKLFF. The DNA of the CDR3 is TGTGCCATCAGTGAGTCGAAACAGTCAGAAAAACTGTTTTTT.

The V call is TRBV30, the J call TRBJ1-1; weak D call: TRBD1 (5 bases). This CDR3 region has 14 residues. The V and J ends lost 4 bases and 6 bases respectively, with 18 bases between them. CDR1 GTSNPN and CDR2 SVGIG come from the germline V gene (reference sequence). The CDR3 spells CAWMGIGRVAEAFF. CDR3 in DNA: TGTGCCTGGATGGGCATAGGCAGGGTGGCTGAAGCTTTCTTT.

Only one count was recorded for this clone. The chain links TRBV30 to TRBJ1-1, with unresolved D. The CDR3 is 11 amino acids. Per the germline V gene, CDR1 is GTSNPN and CDR2 is SVGIG (reference sequence). The V end was cut by 7 bases, the J end by 6 bases, with 12 bases between. The CDR3 DNA sequence: TGTGCCTTAGATAGAGTACCTGAAGCTTTCTTT. Amino acid sequence: CALDRVPEAFF.

The CDR3 bases are TGTGCCAGCCTACTCCCTAGAACGAGAAACACCGGGGAGCTGTTTTTT. Protein sequence: CASLLPRTRNTGELFF. The V and J genes are TRBV2 and TRBJ2-2; D not certain. Germline CDR1 SNHLY, CDR2 FYNNEI. Trimming took off 8 bases at V and 2 bases at J, with 18 bases between the two ends. The CDR3 has 16 amino acids.

This rearrangement joins TRBV18 to TRBJ1-4; TRBD1 aligns across 8 bases. V lost 8 bases and J lost 7; bases outside the gene matches: 6. CDR1 is KGHSH and CDR2 is LQKENI in the germline V gene. CDR3 length: 13 amino acids. CDR3 loop: CASVRGQGEKLFF. DNA of the CDR3: TGTGCCAGCGTCAGGGGGCAGGGTGAAAAACTGTTTTTT.

The rearrangement links TRBV13 to TRBJ2-1; tentatively, D is TRBD2 (5 bases). The CDR3 covers 12 residues. Trimming removed 5 bases from V and 15 bases from J, with 17 bases in between. In germline, CDR1 is PRHDT, CDR2 FYEKMQ (reference sequence). The CDR3 sequence: CASSQEARYPFF. CDR3 nucleotides: TGTGCCAGCAGCCAGGAGGCTAGGTATCCGTTCTTC. Looking up the rest from reference TRBV13 and TRBJ2-1 gives the full variable domain: AAGVIQSPRHLIKEKRETATLKCYPIPRHDTVYWYQQGPGQDPQFLISFYEKMQSDKGSIPDRFSAQQFSDYHSELNMSSLELGDSALYFCASSQEARYPFFGPGTRLTVL.

The chain couples TRBV6-2 or TRBV6-3 to TRBJ2-1; the match to TRBD2 covers 11 bases. J was trimmed by 2 bases and V by 6 bases; bases with no gene match: 3. CDR1 MNHEY and CDR2 SVGEGT come from the germline V gene. This CDR3 comprises 15 residues. CDR3 sequence: CASSLAGGTYNEQFF. CDR3 nucleotides: TGTGCCAGCAGCCTAGCGGGGGGTACCTACAATGAGCAGTTCTTC.

The gene calls are TRBV7-6 and TRBJ2-7; 8 positions agree with TRBD1. The germline gives CDR1 SGHVS, CDR2 FNYEAQ. This CDR3 contains 16 residues. V lost 5 bases to trimming and J lost 1 base; unmatched junction nucleotides: 10. The CDR3 DNA reads as TGTGCCAGCAGCCTCAGACAGGGGCCCTCTTCCTACGAGCAGTACTTC. Protein product: CASSLRQGPSSYEQYF.

The rearrangement uses TRBV7-8 and TRBJ2-3, with D unresolved. The length of the CDR3 is 13 residues. V gave up 5 bases and J gave up 4 bases, with 10 bases separating them. Germline assignment: CDR1 SGHVS and CDR2 FQNEAQ. CDR3 protein: CASSRPPPDTQYF. The CDR3 DNA reads as TGTGCCAGCAGCCGTCCCCCTCCAGATACGCAGTATTTT.

The rearrangement uses TRBV3-1 (or the pseudogene TRBV3-2) and TRBJ2-1; 12 bases map to TRBD2. The trim removed 4 bases at V and 4 bases at J, leaving 14 bases unmatched. Germline values: CDR1 LGHDT, CDR2 YNNKEL (reference sequence). CDR3 length equals 19 residues. CDR3 sequence (DNA): TGTGCCAGCAGCCGCCGTCAACGGCTAGCGGGAGGGCCTTACAATGAGCAGTTCTTC. This codes for CASSRRQRLAGGPYNEQFF.

The sample holds a few counts of this clone. This rearrangement joins TRBV19 to TRBJ1-2, with D perhaps matching TRBD1 (5 bases). The CDR3 is 16 residues long. Trimming cost V 3 bases and J 4 bases, with 18 bases left between them. Germline CDR1 is LNHDA and CDR2 is SQIVND (reference sequence). The CDR3 region is CASSIFSGSGPYGYTF. In nucleotides, the CDR3 is TGTGCCAGTAGTATTTTTAGCGGATCGGGGCCCTATGGCTACACCTTC.

The chain links TRBV2 to TRBJ1-6; D remains unclear. The V gene lost 8 bases and the J gene lost 6 bases, with 14 bases spanning the gap. CDR3 size: 14 residues. CDR1 is SNHLY, CDR2 FYNNEI, per germline. The CDR3 sequence is CASFDRAANSPLHF. DNA for the CDR3: TGTGCCAGCTTCGATAGAGCCGCTAATTCACCCCTCCACTTT.

The V gene is TRBV5-4, the J gene TRBJ2-5; D gene uncertain. The germline V gene encodes CDR1 SGHNT and CDR2 YYREEE (reference sequence). This CDR3 has 14 residues. Trimming took 4 bases from V and 0 from J, leaving 10 bases between them. The CDR3 spells CASSHVLDQETQYF. CDR3 sequence (DNA): TGTGCCAGCAGCCATGTCTTAGACCAAGAGACCCAGTACTTC.

The chain has TRBV6-1 and TRBJ2-7; 9 bases fit TRBD1. This CDR3 is built from 16 residues. V dropped 4 bases and J dropped 2; count of bases not matched to a gene: 9. Per the germline V gene, CDR1 is MNHNS and CDR2 is SASEGT. CDR3 bases: TGTGCCAGCAGTGTGGCCACAGGGGGCGTTCCCTACGAGCAGTACTTC. It is translated as CASSVATGGVPYEQYF.

The chain links TRBV5-1 to TRBJ2-7; 11 bases agree with TRBD2. The length of the CDR3 is 17 residues. Losses at the gene ends were 2 bases for V and 3 bases for J; bases not matched to a gene: 10. Looked up from germline, CDR1 is SGHRS and CDR2 is YFSETQ. This CDR3 reads CASSFSGRGILDYEQYF. As DNA, the CDR3 is TGCGCCAGCAGCTTTAGCGGGAGGGGTATACTGGACTACGAGCAGTACTTC.

The chain couples TRBV25-1 to TRBJ1-1; possible D gene TRBD1, 5 bases. Germline CDR1 is MGHDK and CDR2 is SYGVNS. CDR3 size: 14 residues. V dropped 4 bases and J dropped 3 bases, with 12 bases sitting between them. The CDR3 DNA reads as TGTGCCAGCAGTGCCTCGGGGGGATACACTGAAGCTTTCTTT. It specifies CASSASGGYTEAFF.

The rearrangement links TRBV19 to TRBJ1-6; a weak D match, TRBD1 (5 bases). The V gene's germline CDR1 is LNHDA and CDR2 SQIVND (reference sequence). V gave up 3 bases and J gave up 9 bases, with 18 bases separating them. The CDR3 has 16 residues. This chain's CDR3 is CASSIVGRGNGSPLHF. CDR3 DNA sequence: TGTGCCAGTAGTATTGTGGGTCGGGGGAATGGTTCACCCCTCCACTTT.

The genes are TRBV28 and TRBJ1-5, with 9 bases fitting TRBD1. The junction had 9 bases not matched to a gene; V was cut back by 6 bases and J by 6 bases. Germline CDR1 reads MDHEN; CDR2 reads SYDVKM. The CDR3 extends over 15 amino acids. The CDR3 bases are TGTGCCAGCAGCCTTATCACAGGGGGCGGTCAGCCCCAGCATTTT. Its translation: CASSLITGGGQPQHF.

This chain joins TRBV3-1 (or the pseudogene TRBV3-2) and TRBJ1-4; the D is unclear. The CDR3 totals 14 residues. V was shortened by 4 bases and J by 8 bases, with 14 bases between the two germline ends. Germline CDR1 LGHDT, CDR2 YNNKEL (reference sequence). The CDR3 nucleotides read TGTGCCAGCAGCCGATCTATTAGTTGGGAAAAACTGTTTTTT. Translating it yields CASSRSISWEKLFF.